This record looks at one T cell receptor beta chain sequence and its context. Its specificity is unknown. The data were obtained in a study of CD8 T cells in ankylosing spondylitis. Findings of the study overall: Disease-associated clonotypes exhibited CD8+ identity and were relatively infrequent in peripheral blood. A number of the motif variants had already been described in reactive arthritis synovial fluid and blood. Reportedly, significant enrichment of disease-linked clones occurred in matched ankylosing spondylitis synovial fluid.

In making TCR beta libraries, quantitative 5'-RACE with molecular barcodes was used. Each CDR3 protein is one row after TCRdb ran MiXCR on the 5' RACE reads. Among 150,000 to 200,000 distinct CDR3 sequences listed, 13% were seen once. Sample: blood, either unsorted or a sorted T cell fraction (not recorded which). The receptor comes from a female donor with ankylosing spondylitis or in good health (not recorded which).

The CDR3 loop is CASSLPQPQETQYF. For the CDR3, the DNA is TGTGCCAGCAGCTTACCACAGCCCCAAGAGACCCAGTACTTC. The chain recombines TRBV7-8 with TRBJ2-5; D gene uncertain. Trimming removed 2 bases from V and 1 base from J, with 8 bases in between. Germline CDR1 SGHVS, CDR2 FQNEAQ. The CDR3 sequence is 14 residues long.